The rows below give T cell receptor beta chains drawn from one sample of a study of human T cells and chemical hapten exposure. One entry per CDR3 protein results from TCRdb running MiXCR on the RACE reads. The sample lists tens of thousands of distinct CDR3 sequences, 10% to 15% occurring once. Sequences were derived from whole blood, sampled in connection with sensitization to the hapten diphenylcyclopropenone (DPC). The origin of the receptors is a woman in her 50s with alopecia areata. Some clones in this sample may be carry-over from other donors' samples. Both conserved end residues are part of each CDR3. The D gene is left open where the match is weak.

d_call cdr3_length j_call v_call cdr3_aa
TRBD1 15 TRBJ2-5 TRBV27 CASSAWTGSQETQYF
- 14 TRBJ1-3 TRBV5-4 CASSFSGLGNTIYF
TRBD2 15 TRBJ2-1 TRBV29-1 CSVEWRAGGYNEQFF
- 14 TRBJ1-2 TRBV10-2 CASSERVSGYGYTF
TRBD1 13 TRBJ1-1 TRBV10-3 CAISQGANTEAFF
- 13 TRBJ2-2 TRBV29-1 CSVEGENTGELFF
- 18 TRBJ1-4 TRBV5-1 CASSLDGSDRTTNEKLFF
TRBD1 14 TRBJ2-5 TRBV11-2 CASSLTTGGETQYF
- 11 TRBJ2-3 TRBV12-3/TRBV12-4 CATSLADTQYF
- 17 TRBJ2-1 TRBV29-1 CSVDNEGQVLGYNEQFF
TRBD1 12 TRBJ2-2 TRBV5-1 CASSLQDREKFF
TRBD2 18 TRBJ2-3 TRBV12-3/TRBV12-4 CASSFPGGSGPLTDTQYF
- 15 TRBJ1-5 TRBV12-3/TRBV12-4 CASSDGHEGDQPQHF
- 15 TRBJ1-1 TRBV13 CASSLDSASNTEAFF
- 13 TRBJ1-1 TRBV3-1 CASSQGRPTEAFF
- 14 TRBJ2-2 TRBV20-1 CSARLTGRTGELFF
TRBD1 15 TRBJ1-4 TRBV20-1 CSARPPGTGNEKLFF
TRBD2 15 TRBJ2-1 TRBV11-2 CASSRGRAILYEQFF
- 14 TRBJ2-7 TRBV6-6 CASSYSDFSYEQYF
- 14 TRBJ1-1 TRBV5-6 CASSPTDEDTEAFF
TRBD2 16 TRBJ2-3 TRBV11-2 CASSSRGSGSSDTQYF
- 11 TRBJ1-6 TRBV28 CATARGSPLHF
- 14 TRBJ2-2 TRBV29-1 CSVYRLGNTGELFF
- 14 TRBJ2-5 TRBV5-1 CASSLWLFQETQYF
- 13 TRBJ2-1 TRBV6-4 CASSVFQYNEQFF
TRBD2 13 TRBJ2-2 TRBV3-1 CASRTSVTGELFF
TRBD2 14 TRBJ2-2 TRBV20-1 CSASSGGNTGELFF
- 11 TRBJ2-7 TRBV29-1 CSVTTSYEQYF
- 14 TRBJ1-3 TRBV6-6 CASSSGVSGNTIYF
- 11 TRBJ2-3 TRBV9 CASSVKDTQYF
- 15 TRBJ2-7 TRBV10-2 CASSDPWTSSYEQYF
TRBD1 17 TRBJ2-2 TRBV5-1 CASSLNPGTGATGELFF
- 13 TRBJ2-1 TRBV5-6 CASSPRTLLQQFF
- 13 TRBJ2-1 TRBV29-1 CSVEGGIYNEQFF
TRBD2 15 TRBJ2-1 TRBV19 CASSRTASGGNEQFF
TRBD2 15 TRBJ2-7 TRBV18 CASSFTSGPTYEQYF
- 14 TRBJ1-6 TRBV20-1 CSASWARHNSPLHF
TRBD1 16 TRBJ2-7 TRBV27 CASSLNRDRVSYEQYF
TRBD1 13 TRBJ1-5 TRBV29-1 CSGSRGTGQPQHF
- 15 TRBJ1-1 TRBV4-1 CASSQEGRRNTEAFF
- 19 TRBJ2-3 TRBV3-1 CASSQEGPRRGPRTDTQYF
TRBD2 13 TRBJ2-4 TRBV10-3 CAIRSPRENIQYF
- 13 TRBJ2-7 TRBV11-2 CASSSGFPAEQYF
- 14 TRBJ2-5 TRBV18 CASSSSGTEETQYF
TRBD1 15 TRBJ1-1 TRBV20-1 CSAGQGRGMNTEAFF
TRBD1 14 TRBJ1-2 TRBV29-1 CSVEAGTGVYGYTF
- 11 TRBJ2-5 TRBV25-1 CASSGQETQYF
TRBD2 14 TRBJ2-3 TRBV20-1 CSARLAVATDTQYF
TRBD2 14 TRBJ2-4 TRBV7-7 CASSRGLAENIQYF
TRBD2 17 TRBJ2-1 TRBV4-2 CASSPSAGTSGSDEQFF
TRBD1 15 TRBJ1-1 TRBV30 CAWSNPDRGKGEAFF
- 15 TRBJ1-5 TRBV19 CASSKRVGEDQPQHF
- 14 TRBJ2-3 TRBV27 CASSSSWFTDTQYF
- 14 TRBJ2-3 TRBV20-1 CSAGDLASTDTQYF
- 11 TRBJ2-5 TRBV29-1 CSVGQFETQYF
TRBD2 14 TRBJ2-5 TRBV24-1 CATSDLAGSETQYF
- 12 TRBJ2-2 TRBV25-1 CASTRGTGELFF
- 16 TRBJ2-7 TRBV11-2 CASSPPPAGAFYEQYF
- 12 TRBJ2-1 TRBV10-3 CAISPSRAEQFF
- 15 TRBJ2-3 TRBV5-4 CASSLLSWGTDTQYF